Listed below are T cell receptor beta chains from one sample, sequenced in a study of blood T cell repertoires in COVID-19. The repertoire was sequenced with immunoSEQ multiplex PCR; TCRdb's copy has only in-frame clones and lacks some. The sample consists of 200,000 to 250,000 clones, approximately 84% of them appearing once. Sequencing was carried out using peripheral blood. These receptors came from a woman aged 30 to 39 who had recovered from COVID-19. Both conserved end residues are part of each CDR3. D genes are given only for firm matches. The size of a clone is reported for some rows only, either as once, few or many, or as a class for expanded clones.

cdr3_aa	cdr3_nt	v_call	j_call	clone_size	d_call
CASAQGTFNYGYTF	TGTGCCAGCGCACAGGGTACATTCAACTATGGCTACACCTTC	TRBV27	TRBJ1-2	few	.
CASSLDRGEQYF	TGTGCCAGCAGCTTAGACAGGGGCGAGCAGTACTTC	TRBV7-9	TRBJ2-7	.	TRBD1
CASSFVNSNTEAFF	TGCGCCAGCAGCTTTGTAAACTCTAACACTGAAGCTTTCTTT	TRBV5-1	TRBJ1-1	.	.
CASSVSPGQYEQYF	TGTGCCAGCAGCGTATCACCAGGGCAGTACGAGCAGTACTTC	TRBV9	TRBJ2-7	once	.
CASSEVGTGGGYGYTF	TGTGCCAGCAGTGAAGTGGGGACAGGGGGAGGCTATGGCTACACCTTC	TRBV6-1	TRBJ1-2	.	TRBD1
CATGRDRRRSPYGYTF	TGTGCTACTGGCCGGGACAGAAGGCGGTCCCCCTATGGCTACACCTTC	TRBV24-1	TRBJ1-2	few	TRBD1
CASSSLSGEKYNEQFF	TGTGCCAGCAGCTCCCTTAGCGGGGAGAAATACAATGAGCAGTTCTTC	TRBV7-3	TRBJ2-1	.	TRBD2
CASKAPGGGADSYYEQYF	TGTGCCAGCAAAGCTCCTGGCGGGGGGGCGGATTCGTACTACGAGCAGTACTTC	TRBV7-2	TRBJ2-7	few	TRBD2
CASSPLQETQYF	TGTGCCAGCAGCCCTCTCCAAGAGACCCAGTACTTC	TRBV7-6	TRBJ2-5	.	.
CASSESGQGANEQFF	TGCGCCAGCAGTGAGTCTGGTCAGGGGGCTAATGAGCAGTTCTTC	TRBV10-1	TRBJ2-1	.	TRBD1
CASSKAGWASGYNEQFF	TGTGCCAGCAGCAAAGCAGGATGGGCTAGCGGGTACAATGAGCAGTTCTTC	TRBV4-2	TRBJ2-1	.	TRBD2
CASSILGQTTYNEQFF	TGTGCCAGCAGCATACTGGGACAGACGACTTACAATGAGCAGTTCTTC	TRBV7-9	TRBJ2-1	.	TRBD1
CASTLSGHRPSPGELFF	TGCGCCAGCACCTTGAGTGGGCATCGACCCTCCCCCGGGGAGCTGTTTTTT	TRBV5-1	TRBJ2-2	once	.
CASSLGSLAGSSYNEQFF	TGTGCCAGCAGCTTAGGGTCCCTAGCGGGAAGCTCCTACAATGAGCAGTTCTTC	TRBV7-9	TRBJ2-1	.	TRBD2
CASSLRAGEQETQYF	TGTGCCAGCAGCTTACGAGCGGGGGAGCAAGAGACCCAGTACTTC	TRBV7-2	TRBJ2-5	.	TRBD2
CASSLGAETYEQYF	TGTGCCAGCAGCTTAGGCGCGGAAACCTACGAGCAGTACTTC	TRBV11-2	TRBJ2-7	.	.
CASSPAGGRQETQYF	TGTGCCAGCAGTCCAGCGGGGGGGCGGCAAGAGACCCAGTACTTC	TRBV5-4	TRBJ2-5	.	TRBD2
CASSPGTSGGARNEQFF	TGTGCCAGCAGCCCTGGGACTAGCGGGGGGGCGAGGAATGAGCAGTTCTTC	TRBV13	TRBJ2-1	.	TRBD2
CASSPSTGELFF	TGTGCCAGCAGCCCTAGTACCGGGGAGCTGTTTTTT	TRBV3-1/TRBV3-2	TRBJ2-2	.	.
CASSPRGLAGGTYEQYF	TGTGCCAGCAGCCCAAGAGGACTAGCGGGGGGGACCTACGAGCAGTACTTC	TRBV5-4	TRBJ2-7	.	TRBD2
CASSSDRASGNTIYF	TGTGCCAGCAGCTCGGACAGGGCCTCTGGAAACACCATATATTTT	TRBV5-6	TRBJ1-3	.	TRBD1
CASSQRAKGVYGYTF	TGCGCCAGCAGCCAACGGGCCAAGGGAGTCTATGGCTACACCTTC	TRBV4-1	TRBJ1-2	.	.
CAISERGQGVRYGYTF	TGTGCCATCAGTGAAAGAGGACAGGGGGTACGGTATGGCTACACCTTC	TRBV10-3	TRBJ1-2	.	TRBD1
CASSLVPGQGTDTQYF	TGTGCCAGCAGCTTGGTTCCCGGACAGGGGACAGATACGCAGTATTTT	TRBV5-6	TRBJ2-3	.	TRBD1
CSVEIGQGLSRGETQYF	TGCAGCGTTGAAATAGGACAGGGGCTTTCGCGGGGAGAGACCCAGTACTTC	TRBV29-1	TRBJ2-5	.	TRBD1
CASSHNSTYEQYF	TGCGCCAGCAGTCATAACAGCACCTACGAGCAGTACTTC	TRBV23-1	TRBJ2-7	once	.
CASSLSLNTEAFF	TGTGCCAGCAGCCTTAGCTTGAACACTGAAGCTTTCTTT	TRBV5-5	TRBJ1-1	.	.
CASLPERVTGELFF	TGTGCCAGCCTCCCGGAGAGGGTCACCGGGGAGCTGTTTTTT	TRBV2	TRBJ2-2	.	.
CASRPGRTDTQYF	TGCGCCAGCAGGCCTGGCAGAACAGATACGCAGTATTTT	TRBV5-1	TRBJ2-3	.	.
CSVRQGNEAFF	TGCAGCGTTCGACAGGGAAATGAAGCTTTCTTT	TRBV29-1	TRBJ1-1	.	TRBD1
CASSQGLAARDTQYF	TGTGCCAGCAGCCAGGGACTAGCGGCGCGAGATACGCAGTATTTT	TRBV3-1/TRBV3-2	TRBJ2-3	.	TRBD2
CASSQGDRGYGYTF	TGCGCCAGCAGCCAAGGGGACAGGGGCTATGGCTACACCTTC	TRBV4-3	TRBJ1-2	.	TRBD1
CASSVGGQNYEQYF	TGTGCCAGCAGTGTAGGGGGACAGAACTACGAGCAGTACTTC	TRBV2	TRBJ2-7	.	TRBD1
CASSPHTGQHTEAFF	TGTGCCAGCAGTCCTCACACGGGACAGCACACTGAAGCTTTCTTT	TRBV6-5	TRBJ1-1	.	TRBD1
CASSGLGTVDQPQHF	TGTGCCAGCAGTGGTCTCGGGACAGTCGATCAGCCCCAGCATTTT	TRBV2	TRBJ1-5	.	TRBD1
CASSPDNSMVGTF	TGCGCCAGCAGCCCGGACAATTCTATGGTGGGAACCTTC	TRBV5-1	TRBJ1-2	once	.
CASSQDVGGDEQYF	TGCGCCAGCAGCCAAGACGTGGGGGGGGACGAGCAGTACTTC	TRBV4-3	TRBJ2-7	.	TRBD2
CASSAGLDSARQTQYF	TGCGCCAGCAGCGCGGGACTAGACAGTGCAAGGCAGACCCAGTACTTC	TRBV5-1	TRBJ2-5	.	TRBD2
CASSLGWGDGGYTF	TGCGCCAGCAGCTTAGGGTGGGGCGATGGTGGCTACACCTTC	TRBV5-1	TRBJ1-2	.	.
CASSILPGGLSADTQYF	TGTGCCAGTAGTATTCTTCCAGGGGGACTTTCCGCGGATACGCAGTATTTT	TRBV19	TRBJ2-3	.	.
CASSLERGQVAFF	TGCGCCAGCAGCTTGGAGAGGGGACAGGTTGCTTTCTTT	TRBV5-1	TRBJ1-1	.	TRBD1
CASSLGTGATHYGYTF	TGTGCCAGCAGCTTAGGAACAGGGGCAACCCACTATGGCTACACCTTC	TRBV7-9	TRBJ1-2	.	TRBD1
CASSFAAGSTDTQYF	TGTGCCAGCAGCTTTGCAGCGGGGTCCACAGATACGCAGTATTTT	TRBV5-6	TRBJ2-3	.	TRBD2
CAIGGAGADTQYF	TGTGCCATCGGGGGGGCCGGGGCAGATACGCAGTATTTT	TRBV10-3	TRBJ2-3	.	.
CASTGRRGGSYEQYF	TGCGCCAGCACCGGACGGCGGGGGGGTTCCTACGAGCAGTACTTC	TRBV10-2	TRBJ2-7	.	TRBD2
CASSRRPSGGANEQFF	TGTGCCAGCAGCCGAAGACCTAGCGGGGGGGCAAATGAGCAGTTCTTC	TRBV6-2/TRBV6-3	TRBJ2-1	once	TRBD2